Shown below are 12 T cell receptor beta chains from a single sample sequenced in a study of T-cell reconstitution after alpha-beta-depleted transplantation in children. Unique molecular identifiers were used in preparing the TCRbeta library. TCRdb used MiXCR to reprocess the PCR reads, holding one entry per CDR3 protein. The sample lists roughly 590,000 distinct CDR3 sequences; approximately 15% were seen once. The sample consisted of PBMCs from the stem cell graft donor, taken from the stem cell graft. Source of these receptors: a human donor who donated a stem cell graft to a child with acute myeloid leukemia.

This clonotype was recorded many times. The chain uses TRBV29-1 and TRBJ1-2; D is undetermined. The V end lost 3 bases, the J end lost 4 bases, and 9 bases lay between the germline ends. The germline V gene encodes CDR1 SQVTM and CDR2 ANQGSEA. The CDR3 runs to 12 residues. CDR3 coding DNA: TGCAGCGTTGAGGGATTCGGCTATGGCTACACCTTC. It is translated as CSVEGFGYGYTF.

This clonotype was counted a few times. The chain employs TRBV20-1 and TRBJ1-1, with D maybe TRBD1 (5 bases). Germline V gene sequence: CDR1 DFQATT, CDR2 SNEGSKA (reference sequence). The ends were cut back, 0 bases at V and 1 base at J, with 15 bases in the middle. There are 16 residues in the CDR3. CDR3 region: CSARDRAGLWNTEAFF. In DNA, the CDR3 is TGCAGTGCTAGAGATCGGGCAGGGCTTTGGAACACTGAAGCTTTCTTT.

This clonotype has a handful of counts. V gene TRBV6-5 combines with J gene TRBJ2-1; no definite D call. Per the germline V gene, CDR1 is MNHEY and CDR2 is SVGAGI. This CDR3 region has 13 residues. The V and J ends lost 2 bases and 5 bases respectively, with 7 bases between them. CDR3 sequence (DNA): TGTGCCAGCAGTTACCTGGAGAACAATGAGCAGTTCTTC. Protein: CASSYLENNEQFF.

This clonotype was found many times. J is TRBJ1-3 and V is TRBV6-5; D might be TRBD1 (5 bases). Deletions cut 8 bases from V and 2 bases from J, with 16 bases between. The germline CDR1 and CDR2 sequences are MNHEY and SVGAGI. This CDR3 is 15 amino acids long. The CDR3 DNA reads TGTGCCAGCGGCCGACCCGGGGCCACTGGAAACACCATATATTTT. Translation gives CASGRPGATGNTIYF.

Concerning this clonotype itself: This may arise from a read error, as a much more abundant clone is one base away. The chain joins TRBV20-1 to TRBJ2-7, with D unresolved. This CDR3 spans 13 amino acids. Germline loops: CDR1 DFQATT, CDR2 SNEGSKA (reference sequence). In DNA, the CDR3 is TGCAGTGCTAGAGATGTGCAAACCTACGACCAGTACTTC. Protein product: CSARDVQTYDQYF.

This clonotype was counted many times. This chain uses TRBV5-6 with TRBJ1-2, with D perhaps TRBD1 (6 bases). Trimming cost V 6 bases and J 12 bases, with 18 bases left between them. CDR1 and CDR2 from the germline V gene are SGHDT and YYEEEE. This CDR3 is 12 amino acids long. The CDR3 coding sequence is TGTGCCAGCAACGGGGGAAAGGACAGCAACACCTTC. Residues: CASNGGKDSNTF.

The chain links TRBV25-1 to TRBJ1-1, with 8 bases that match TRBD1. This CDR3 is 16 amino acids long. Germline V gene data show CDR1 as MGHDK and CDR2 as SYGVNS. The ends lost 4 bases at V and 7 bases at J; junction bases unmatched: 14. CDR3 nucleotide sequence: TGTGCCAGCAGTGTCCTCCCCAGGGGGCGGGGGAATGAAGCTTTCTTT. Translating gives CASSVLPRGRGNEAFF.

The chain uses TRBV5-1 and TRBJ2-1, with TRBD2 matching 14 bases. After removal of 5 bases from V and 0 bases from J, the junction contained 4 bases not matched to a gene. This CDR3 has 17 residues. The germline V gene has CDR1 SGHRS and CDR2 YFSETQ. CDR3 bases: TGCGCCAGCAGACAGGGACTAGCGGGGGTCTCCTACAATGAGCAGTTCTTC. Its protein is CASRQGLAGVSYNEQFF.

In this sample, this clonotype turned up many times. The chain uses TRBV24-1 and TRBJ2-7; 8 bases fit TRBD2. In germline, CDR1 is KGHDR, CDR2 SFDVKD. Unmatched junction bases numbered 3, after V lost 3 bases and J lost 6 bases. The CDR3 has 13 amino acids. CDR3 sequence reads: CATSDGLAFEQYF. CDR3 DNA sequence: TGTGCCACCAGTGATGGACTAGCTTTCGAGCAGTACTTC.

The chain joins TRBV12-3 or TRBV12-4 to TRBJ1-3; D is possibly TRBD1 (5 bases). The V gene lost 2 bases and the J gene lost 2 bases, with 13 bases spanning the gap. This CDR3 has 16 residues. The CDR3 sequence is CASSLSGALAGNTIYF. DNA of the CDR3: TGTGCCAGCAGTTTATCTGGGGCATTGGCTGGAAACACCATATATTTT.

This clonotype showed up many times. This rearrangement joins TRBV20-1 to TRBJ2-7, with D perhaps TRBD1 (5 bases). From germline, CDR1 is DFQATT and CDR2 SNEGSKA (reference sequence). The V end lost 4 bases, the J end lost 1 base, and 8 bases lay between the germline ends. The CDR3 contains 12 residues. The DNA for the CDR3 is TGCAGTGCTAAACAGGCTTCCTACGAGCAGTACTTC. Translated, it gives CSAKQASYEQYF.

This clonotype appeared many times. The J gene is TRBJ1-6, the V gene TRBV6-1; 7 bases map to TRBD1. V lost 5 bases and J lost 7; bases outside the gene matches: 8. CDR1 MNHNS and CDR2 SASEGT come from the germline V gene. The CDR3 consists of 15 residues. CDR3 protein: CASSPPGQPNSPLHF. In DNA form, the CDR3 reads TGTGCCAGCAGTCCTCCGGGACAGCCAAATTCACCCCTCCACTTT.